This T cell receptor (beta chain) was obtained from a study of T cells in Graves' hyperthyroidism and ophthalmopathy. Amplification targeted TCR beta CDR3 regions from RNA transcripts. First-round RT-PCR of the TCR CDR3 relied on the HTBI primer set. In TCRdb, the multiplex PCR reads were re-called with MiXCR into one record per CDR3 protein. This table holds a few hundred thousand distinct CDR3 sequences, around 14% found once. Study conclusions and caveats: Through a model of 13 V-J features, ophthalmopathy was separated from stable hyperthyroidism. Prediction of ophthalmopathy progression came a median around 7.1 months pre-onset.

Many counts were recorded for this clonotype. Its antigen is unknown. Clinical symptoms, serum thyroxine and TRAb, thyroid ultrasound and orbital computed tomography were used for the diagnoses. This sample holds PBMCs from approximately 10 ml fresh peripheral blood. Trimming stripped 5 bases from V and 7 bases from J, with 11 bases between. CDR1 and CDR2 (germline): PRHDT, FYEKMQ (reference sequence). The CDR3 consists of 13 residues. The origin of this receptor is a young woman with Graves' hyperthyroidism. Sample: blood. The chain joins TRBV13 to TRBJ2-2; D is ambiguous. The CDR3 region is CASSAPTGGELFF. CDR3 nucleotide sequence: TGTGCCAGCAGCGCACCTACTGGCGGGGAGCTGTTTTTT.